This section outlines one T cell receptor (beta chain) sequence together with its context. Its antigen is still unknown. Primers for the PCR totalled 60 Vbeta and 13 Jbeta. Clones were sequenced by immunoSEQ multiplex PCR, and TCRdb holds only the in-frame ones, with some missing. The sample has some 180,000 clones, over 70% seen once. These data come from a study of cytomegalovirus exposure and HLA in healthy donors. Germline V CDR1 and CDR2: SGHTA, FQGTGA. The CDR3 spans 18 residues. The junction had 6 bases not matched to a gene; V was cut back by 1 base and J by 1 base. Overall study results and limits: As confirmed in vitro, a few CMV-associated chains were specific for CMV antigens. In a later analysis, HLA-C alleles had the fewest associated TCRs, DRB1 alleles the most.

This sequence joins TRBV7-3 and TRBJ2-2; 10 bases are a match to TRBD1. The sample comprised PBMCs. This receptor was obtained from a man between 18 and 29 years old in good health and CMV-seronegative. The DNA of the CDR3 is TGTGCCAGCAGCTTAAAGGGACAGGGGAGCCTGAACACCGGGGAGCTGTTTTTT. It codes for CASSLKGQGSLNTGELFF.